The next 5 T cell receptor beta chains were all read from a single sample in a study of blood T cell repertoires in COVID-19 (dated by TCRdb to about 2020). The library was built by means of the immunoSEQ multiplex PCR assay. Entries here come from immuneACCESS through TCRdb and include only in-frame sequences with V and J called. Some clones fail to appear in such tables; in the studies checked, an unresolved V gene covers under half of the shortfall, and the cause of the remainder is unknown. The sample has some 110,000 clones on record, 71% of them singletons. Around 0.92% of the sample lies in the top ten. Sequencing used peripheral blood. The receptors were gathered from a human donor with acute or convalescent COVID-19. The donor label of this sample is uncertain.

The rearrangement uses TRBV5-1 and TRBJ2-1; 10 nucleotides match TRBD1. V shed 6 bases, J shed 5 bases, and the junction held 8 bases outside the gene matches. Per germline, CDR1 SGHRS and CDR2 YFSETQ. This CDR3 comprises 15 residues. CDR3 protein: CASISGTGANNEQFF. CDR3 nucleotides: TGCGCCAGCATCTCCGGGACAGGGGCTAACAATGAGCAGTTCTTC.

The chain couples TRBV27 to TRBJ1-3; no clear D gene. The germline V gene has CDR1 MNHEY and CDR2 SMNVEV (reference sequence). This CDR3 has 15 amino acids. Trimming removed 5 bases at V and 0 bases at J, with 11 bases between. The CDR3 DNA follows: TGTGCCAGCAGTCAAGACTCTAGCTCTGGAAACACCATATATTTT. Amino acid sequence: CASSQDSSSGNTIYF.

Only one count was recorded for this clone. The chain has TRBV24-1 and TRBJ2-7, with D tentatively TRBD2 (6 bases). Trimming removed 11 bases at V and 3 bases at J, with 16 bases between. Germline V gives CDR1 KGHDR, CDR2 SFDVKD. The CDR3 is 13 residues long. The chain's CDR3 is CANPPGRSYEQYF. Here the CDR3 DNA reads TGTGCCAACCCCCCGGGGAGGAGCTACGAGCAGTACTTC.

The chain has TRBV2 and TRBJ1-5, with no clear D. V was clipped by 1 base and J by 5 bases, with 6 bases between them. Germline CDR1 SNHLY, CDR2 FYNNEI. The CDR3 runs to 13 residues. This CDR3 is CASSEGRDQPQHF. The CDR3 bases are TGTGCCAGCAGTGAAGGGAGGGATCAGCCCCAGCATTTT. The variable domain in full, with the rest retrieved from reference TRBV2 and TRBJ1-5, is EPEVTQTPSHQVTQMGQEVILRCVPISNHLYFYWYRQILGQKVEFLVSFYNNEISEKSEIFDDQFSVERPDGSNFTLKIRSTKLEDSAMYFCASSEGRDQPQHFGDGTRLSIL.

The J gene is TRBJ2-2, the V gene TRBV18; D might be TRBD2 (5 bases). Trimming removed 2 bases from V and 0 bases from J, with 13 bases in between. There are 17 residues in the CDR3. Germline V lookup: CDR1 KGHSH, CDR2 LQKENI. The CDR3 DNA follows: TGTGCCAGCTCACCAGGGTTCAGGACTGCGAACACCGGGGAGCTGTTTTTT. It encodes CASSPGFRTANTGELFF.